The entry that follows covers one T cell receptor beta chain sequence. The target antigen is unknown. The conserved final phenylalanine or tryptophan is absent from the CDR3, which likely points to a read error. RNA transcripts yielded amplified TCR beta CDR3 regions. RT-PCR in the first round (using the HTBI primer set) targeted the TCR CDR3. MiXCR, applied by TCRdb to the multiplex PCR reads, yields one record per CDR3 protein. The sample carries about 520,000 distinct CDR3 sequences, approximately 25% recorded once. J lost 4 bases, V lost 6 bases, and 8 bases had no gene match. Germline assignment: CDR1 MNHNS and CDR2 SASEGT. This CDR3 contains 14 residues. The data stem from a study of T cells in Graves' hyperthyroidism and ophthalmopathy. General observations from the study: Separating ophthalmopathy from stable hyperthyroidism was achieved by a 13 V-J model.

Orbital computed tomography and thyroid ultrasound, together with serum TRAb and thyroxine and clinical symptoms, were used for diagnoses. Each 10 ml fresh peripheral blood draw supplied the PBMCs. The genes are TRBV6-1 and TRBJ1-2; 7 nucleotides line up with TRBD1. The sequenced sample was blood. This receptor was identified in a woman under 40 with Graves' ophthalmopathy. The chain's CDR3 is CASRPYRGGYGYTV. In DNA, the CDR3 is TGTGCCAGCAGACCCTACAGGGGCGGCTATGGCTACACCGTC.